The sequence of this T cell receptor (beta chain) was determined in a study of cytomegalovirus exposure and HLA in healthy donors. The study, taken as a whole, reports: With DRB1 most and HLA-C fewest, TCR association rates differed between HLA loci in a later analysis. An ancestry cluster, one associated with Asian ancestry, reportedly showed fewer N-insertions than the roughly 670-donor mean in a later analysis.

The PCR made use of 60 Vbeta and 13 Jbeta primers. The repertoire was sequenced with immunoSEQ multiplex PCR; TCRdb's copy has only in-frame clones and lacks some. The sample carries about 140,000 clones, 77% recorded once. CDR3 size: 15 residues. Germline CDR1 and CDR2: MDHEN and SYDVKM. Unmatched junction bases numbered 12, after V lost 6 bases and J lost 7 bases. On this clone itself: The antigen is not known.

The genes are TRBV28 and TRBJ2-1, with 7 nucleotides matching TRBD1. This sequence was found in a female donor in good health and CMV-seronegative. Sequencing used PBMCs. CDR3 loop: CASSSTPTGFNEQFF. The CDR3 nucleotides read TGTGCCAGCAGCTCTACCCCGACAGGGTTTAATGAGCAGTTCTTC.